The present entry profiles one T cell receptor beta chain with its context. Its antigen is undetermined. Primers: 60 Vbeta forward and 13 Jbeta reverse. Authors' processing steps: Unique TCR beta chains numbered 80 million to 95 million in a later analysis, with roughly 10 million shared. Measured with immunoSEQ multiplex PCR; TCRdb has only the in-frame clones, and not every one. That table supplies the V and J calls and clone size; D and trimming were determined from the DNA. This sample carries 120,000 to 150,000 clones, 82% of them seen once, and the ten largest clones take roughly 3.5%. The sample comes from a study of cytomegalovirus exposure and HLA in healthy donors. Notes on the study in general: Reported performance of the classifier showed diagnosis of cytomegalovirus status with high specificity and sensitivity.

The CDR3 is made up of 12 amino acids. V and J are TRBV21-1 and TRBJ1-1. TRBV21-1 is described as a pseudogene. The TCR was taken from a male donor in good health and CMV-seronegative. Specimen: PBMCs. CDR3 in amino acids: CASSKVSTEAFF. The DNA for the CDR3 is TGTGCCAGCAGCAAAGTTAGCACTGAAGCTTTCTTT.